Sequencing of this TCR beta chain was carried out in a study of T-cell reconstitution after alpha-beta-depleted transplantation in children. CDR1 is DFQATT and CDR2 is SNEGSKA in the germline V gene (reference sequence). CDR3 length equals 15 residues. The germline V and J ends were trimmed by 6 bases and 5 bases, with 20 bases remaining between them. This clonotype was detected only a few times. This sample's TCRbeta library carried unique molecular identifier barcodes. TCRdb reprocessed the PCR reads via MiXCR and lists one record per CDR3 protein. The profile shows about 610,000 distinct CDR3 sequences, about 10% of them singletons.

Material: PBMCs from the stem cell graft donor, obtained from the stem cell graft. This receptor was taken from a human donor who donated a stem cell graft to a child with acute myeloid leukemia. V usage is TRBV20-1 and J usage is TRBJ2-1; the D gene is possibly TRBD1 (5 bases). Written as DNA, the CDR3 is TGCAGTGCCCGCCCCCCCGTGACAGCAAACAATGAGCAGTTCTTC. Protein: CSARPPVTANNEQFF.